A single sample is the source of the 20 T cell receptor beta chains below, sequenced in a study of regulatory T cells in long-lasting Graves disease. Combining iRepertoire HTBI primers with Arm-PCR of CDR3 regions, the authors built TCR beta libraries. TCRdb re-called the multiplex PCR reads with MiXCR, one entry per CDR3 protein. Of about 440,000 distinct CDR3 sequences in the sample, about 16% were seen once. The time point denotes: newly diagnosed GD, antithyroid drugs for less than 3 months. PBMCs provided the RNA from which the TCR library was made. These data were likewise used in another study, on T cells in Graves' hyperthyroidism and ophthalmopathy.

Material: peripheral blood mononuclear cells (PBMCs), obtained at new diagnosis, from a patient treated with antithyroid drugs. The source is a woman aged 25 to 39 with Graves disease.

The chain couples TRBV7-2 to TRBJ2-2; weak D call: TRBD2 (5 bases). V lost 7 bases, J lost 4 bases, and 19 bases lay in between. CDR1 is SGHTA and CDR2 is FQGNSA in the germline V gene. This CDR3 contains 16 residues. CDR3 loop: CASTETDWPSTGELFF. In nucleotides, the CDR3 is TGTGCCAGCACCGAGACGGACTGGCCCAGCACCGGGGAGCTGTTTTTT.

The J gene is TRBJ1-5, the V gene TRBV24-1; D might be TRBD1 (5 bases). CDR1 and CDR2 (germline): KGHDR, SFDVKD. The CDR3 is made up of 14 amino acids. Trimming stripped 5 bases from V and 6 bases from J, with 13 bases between. The CDR3 nucleotides read TGTGCCACCAGTGGCCCGGGGGTCGCTCAGCCCCAGCATTTT. Residues: CATSGPGVAQPQHF.

The chain links TRBV5-1 to TRBJ2-7, with a possible D match to TRBD1 (6 bases). The CDR3 has 14 amino acids. Germline V lookup: CDR1 SGHRS, CDR2 YFSETQ. V was trimmed by 4 bases and J by 0 bases, leaving 11 bases between them. DNA of the CDR3: TGCGCCAGCAGCGGGACAACCTCCTCCTACGAGCAGTACTTC. This sequence encodes CASSGTTSSYEQYF.

This clonotype occurred many times. The rearrangement links TRBV5-1 to TRBJ2-1; D uncertain. The V gene lost 5 bases and the J gene lost 0 bases, with 15 bases spanning the gap. The CDR3 extends over 16 amino acids. Germline V gene data show CDR1 as SGHRS and CDR2 as YFSETQ. The CDR3 loop is CASSLTSSSSYNEQFF. The CDR3 DNA reads TGCGCCAGCAGTTTAACGAGCAGCAGCTCCTACAATGAGCAGTTCTTC.

The gene calls are TRBV27 and TRBJ2-1, with 9 bases fitting TRBD2. CDR3 size: 19 residues. The junction had 18 bases not matched to a gene; V was cut back by 1 base and J by 8 bases. The germline CDR1 and CDR2 sequences are MNHEY and SMNVEV (reference sequence). The CDR3 loop reads CASSLWGWDRSGRMDEQFF. CDR3 coding DNA: TGTGCCAGCAGTTTATGGGGTTGGGATCGTAGCGGGAGAATGGATGAGCAGTTCTTC.

Ten or more counts support this clonotype. This chain joins TRBV6-2 or TRBV6-3 and TRBJ2-1; D may be TRBD1 or TRBD2 (5 bases each). The V gene's germline CDR1 is MNHEY and CDR2 SVGEGT. The CDR3 has 14 amino acids. V was trimmed by 7 bases and J by 10 bases, leaving 20 bases between them. In DNA, the CDR3 is TGTGCCAGCACCGGGGTGGGGCCCAATTTGGAGCAGTTCTTC. Translated: CASTGVGPNLEQFF.

At least ten counts were recorded for this clonotype. The rearrangement links TRBV30 to TRBJ2-2; 7 bases are a match to TRBD1. V trimming: 3 bases; J trimming: 4 bases; junction bases outside the gene matches: 2. This CDR3 has 13 residues. The V gene's germline CDR1 is GTSNPN and CDR2 SVGIG (reference sequence). CDR3: CAWRTGVTGELFF. CDR3 nucleotide sequence: TGTGCCTGGAGAACAGGGGTCACCGGGGAGCTGTTTTTT.

At least ten counts were recorded for this clonotype. This CDR3 is CASSRGGSTGELFF. The CDR3, as DNA: TGCGCCAGCAGCCGCGGGGGTTCCACCGGGGAGCTGTTTTTT. The chain is built from TRBV4-1 and TRBJ2-2; 7 nucleotides align to TRBD2. In germline, CDR1 is MGHRA, CDR2 YSYEKL. With 4 bases clipped from V and 4 bases from J, the junction kept 3 bases outside the gene matches. The CDR3 covers 14 residues.

Worth noting for this clonotype: A read error is possible here, since a much larger clone lies one base away. This sequence joins TRBV11-2 and TRBJ2-7, with D tentatively TRBD1 (6 bases). Trimming shortened V by 8 bases and J by 6 bases, and 14 bases separated the two germline ends. This CDR3 is built from 12 residues. Per germline, CDR1 SGHAT and CDR2 FQNNGV. The CDR3 region has the DNA TGTGCCAGCCAGGGGTGCACCACCGAGCAGTACTTC. Protein sequence: CASQGCTTEQYF.

Only one count was recorded for this clonotype. The J gene is TRBJ2-1, the V gene TRBV3-1; 9 nucleotides match TRBD2. This CDR3 contains 16 residues. J was trimmed by 6 bases and V by 3 bases; bases with no gene match: 9. Germline V gene data show CDR1 as LGHDT and CDR2 as YNNKEL (reference sequence). CDR3 sequence (DNA): TGTGCCAGCAGCCAGGGACTAGCTAGTGAAATCAATGAGCAGTTCTTC. Amino acids: CASSQGLASEINEQFF.

In this sample, this clonotype turned up many times. The rearrangement uses TRBV20-1 and TRBJ2-7, with 8 bases aligning to TRBD2. Germline lookup yields CDR1 DFQATT and CDR2 SNEGSKA (reference sequence). The CDR3 spans 15 residues. V trimming: 1 base; J trimming: 6 bases; junction bases outside the gene matches: 11. Written as DNA, the CDR3 is TGCAGTGCTAGAGCACGGCTAGCGGGTTTTGGCGAGCAGTACTTC. Protein sequence: CSARARLAGFGEQYF.

Comment on this clonotype: A single base separates this from a much larger clone, so it may be a read error. Here the CDR3 omits its conserved ending phenylalanine or tryptophan, so a read error is the likely source. The chain combines TRBV6-1 with TRBJ2-7, with D perhaps assigned TRBD1 or TRBD2 (6 bases each). Trimming cost V 4 bases and J 0 bases, with 19 bases left between them. Germline CDR1 reads MNHNS; CDR2 reads SASEGT. CDR3 length equals 17 residues. CDR3 coding DNA: TGTGCCAGCAGTGTACAAGGGGGGCGTAGGAGCTCCTACGAGCAGTACCTC. Its translation: CASSVQGGRRSSYEQYL.

In its sample, this clonotype was seen many times. The CDR3 coding sequence is TGTGCCAGCAGCTTAGCACGACCGGGAGTTCAGGAGCAGTTCTTC. Protein product: CASSLARPGVQEQFF. The chain is built from TRBV11-1 and TRBJ2-1, with D maybe TRBD2 (6 bases). This CDR3 comprises 15 residues. The ends were cut back, 0 bases at V and 10 bases at J, with 16 bases in the middle. Germline CDR1 reads SGHAT; CDR2 reads FQDESV (reference sequence).

This clonotype was recorded at least ten times. V gene TRBV12-5 combines with J gene TRBJ2-5; D is unclear. Germline CDR1 LGHNT, CDR2 FRNRAP. V was trimmed by 6 bases and J by 5 bases, leaving 16 bases between them. The CDR3 totals 14 residues. The CDR3 loop reads CASGPPRSGETQYF. CDR3 nucleotides: TGTGCTAGTGGGCCGCCCAGAAGTGGGGAGACCCAGTACTTC.

In this sample, this clonotype turned up many times. The chain links TRBV11-2 to TRBJ1-1; D call uncertain. In germline, CDR1 is SGHAT, CDR2 FQNNGV. The CDR3 loop spans 16 amino acids. Trimming took 0 bases from V and 3 from J, leaving 14 bases between them. CDR3 bases: TGTGCCAGCAGCTTAGATTACGATACCCAGGACACTGAAGCTTTCTTT. It specifies CASSLDYDTQDTEAFF. The whole variable domain, remainder taken from reference TRBV11-2 and TRBJ1-1, is EAGVAQSPRYKIIEKRQSVAFWCNPISGHATLYWYQQILGQGPKLLIQFQNNGVVDDSQLPKDRFSAERLKGVDSTLKIQPAKLEDSAVYLCASSLDYDTQDTEAFFGQGTRLTVV.

In this sample, this clonotype turned up a few times. DNA for the CDR3: TGTGCCAGCAGCGAGGACGGGGGGCTCACAGATACGCAGTATTTT. Its translation: CASSEDGGLTDTQYF. The chain has TRBV9 and TRBJ2-3, with D possibly matching TRBD2 (7 bases). This CDR3 contains 15 residues. Germline loops: CDR1 SGDLS, CDR2 YYNGEE. V lost 3 bases to trimming and J lost 2 bases, with 13 bases between them.

At least ten counts were recorded for this clonotype. The chain links TRBV3-1 to TRBJ2-7; D is ambiguous. Trimming removed 6 bases at V and 3 bases at J, with 9 bases between. The CDR3 length is 12 residues. CDR1 is LGHDT, CDR2 YNNKEL, per germline (reference sequence). For the CDR3, the DNA is TGTGCCAGCAGTTGGAACCGCTACGAGCAGTACTTC. Translation: CASSWNRYEQYF.

This clonotype was seen just once. A far more abundant clone sits one base away, making this likely a read error. The chain uses TRBV11-3 and TRBJ2-5, with D possibly being TRBD1 or TRBD2 (6 bases each). Germline V gene lookup returns CDR1 SGHNT and CDR2 YENEEA. V lost 1 base to trimming and J lost 11 bases, with 23 bases between them. This CDR3 is built from 16 residues. The CDR3 bases are TGTGCCAGCAGCTTAGCGGGGGCGGGCTCCTACAATGAGCAGTACTTC. Translation gives CASSLAGAGSYNEQYF.

About this clonotype itself: A much larger clone differs from this one at a single base, so this may be a read error. The chain uses TRBV7-9 and TRBJ2-2; 7 bases map to TRBD2. The germline V gene encodes CDR1 SEHNR and CDR2 FQNEAQ (reference sequence). This CDR3 spans 16 amino acids. The J segment lost 0 bases and the V segment lost 5 bases, leaving 6 bases of the junction unmatched. Written as DNA, the CDR3 is TGTGCCAGCAGCCCCGGGGGGACCACGAACACCGGGGAGCTGTTTTTT. Translated, it gives CASSPGGTTNTGELFF.

This clonotype occurred many times. The CDR3 reads CASSQSDERDTQYF. CDR3 coding DNA: TGCGCCAGCAGCCAGTCCGACGAGCGGGACACGCAGTATTTT. The chain is built from TRBV4-1 and TRBJ2-3, with 7 bases identical to TRBD2. This CDR3 is built from 14 residues. V shed 3 bases and J 9 bases; nucleotides not matched to a gene: 9. Germline values: CDR1 MGHRA, CDR2 YSYEKL.